This TCR beta chain derives from a study of blood T cell repertoires in COVID-19 (dated by TCRdb to the early 2020s). Concerning the study at large: The collaborator samples originated in the United States, Italy and Spain and spanned the acute and convalescent phases of COVID-19. The prospective study material was composed of cDNA or gDNA derived from T cells, B-cell-depleted T cells, or PBMCs. The dataset comprised deeply sampled blood TCRbeta repertoires from subjects exposed to, actively infected with, or recovered from COVID-19. The repertoires were made available in a free public database intended to serve as a resource for research on the immune response to SARS-CoV-2. Where HLA class I and class II types were available, the types were taken from metadata supplied by the sample provider, not from assay-based typing. Samples were obtained from the ongoing ImmuneRACE study (first 160 participants) and from 1,254 subjects provided by 6 global collaborators. The sample metadata nearly always contained a de-identified subject ID, COVID-19 status, age in years and sex. The research as a whole found: The quantity of clinical and demographic metadata differed by source and by participant and was supplied without curation.

On this clone itself: There is no known antigen for this receptor. One base away there is no much larger clone; base qualities are not given.

TCRbeta CDR3 regions were amplified from genomic DNA using the immunoSEQ Assay, a bias-controlled multiplex PCR. Turning to the authors' computational methods: Within the assay, amplification of reference gene primers was used to estimate how many nucleated cells each sample contained. To quantify the absolute abundance of each unique TCRbeta CDR3 rearrangement, sequence reads were collapsed and filtered. Productive Simpson clonality was computed per sample as the square root of Simpson's diversity index over productive rearrangements. The immuneACCESS repertoire file appears here via TCRdb, limited to in-frame rearrangements. These files lack a portion of the clones; in checked studies, under half of the deficit traces to unresolved V genes, and the cause of the others is not known. That table furnishes V, J and clone size, whereas the DNA furnished D and trimming. The sample contains about 200,000 clones, 70% to 85% of them found a single time. The biggest ten clones account for 6.5% to 8.5% of the sample.

The collaborating institutions used their own protocols to collect whole blood in K2EDTA tubes. For TCRbeta analysis, collaborators shipped samples as frozen whole blood, isolated PBMCs, or DNA extracted from either of those sample types. From cysteine to phenylalanine, the CDR3 is 12 amino acids long. Of all the DNA, just the CDR3 is kept, 36 bases in frame from base 1. Reading the germline V gene gives CDR1 MRHNA and CDR2 SNTAGT. At the junction V is shortened by 2 bases and J by 8 bases, with 7 bases in between. This chain joins TRBV6-4 to TRBJ2-1; matching of 5 bases hints at TRBD1 as the D gene. This clonotype was obtained from a human donor with acute or convalescent COVID-19. The donor label of this sample is uncertain. Sequencing used peripheral blood. The CDR3 protein sequence reads: CASSDEGDEQFF. The DNA sequence reads TGTGCCAGCAGTGACGAAGGGGATGAGCAGTTCTTC.